What follows are 24 T cell receptor beta chains derived from one specimen sequenced in a study of cytomegalovirus exposure and HLA in healthy donors. Primers for the PCR totalled 60 Vbeta and 13 Jbeta. The repertoire was sequenced with immunoSEQ multiplex PCR; TCRdb's copy has only in-frame clones and lacks some. The sample shows some 130,000 clones, about four fifths of them seen only once. The source material was PBMCs. The source is a woman aged 40-49 years in good health and CMV-seronegative.

This rearrangement joins TRBV7-9 to TRBJ2-2, with a possible D match to TRBD2 (6 bases). The CDR3 runs 16 residues. V was pared by 5 bases and J by 5 bases, with 18 bases between. Per germline, CDR1 SEHNR and CDR2 FQNEAQ (reference sequence). CDR3 DNA: TGTGCCAGCAGCCTCCCAAGGGACTCCGGGACCGGGGAGCTGTTTTTT. Its protein product is CASSLPRDSGTGELFF. Variable domain in full (rest from reference TRBV7-9 and TRBJ2-2): DTGVSQNPRHKITKRGQNVTFRCDPISEHNRLYWYRQTLGQGPEFLTYFQNEAQLEKSRLLSDRFSAERPKGSFSTLEIQRTEQGDSAMYLCASSLPRDSGTGELFFGEGSRLTVL.

This sequence joins TRBV7-9 and TRBJ1-1; 9 bases agree with TRBD1. Germline values: CDR1 SEHNR, CDR2 FQNEAQ (reference sequence). The CDR3 has 15 amino acids. J gave up 2 bases and V 4 bases, and 5 bases lay outside the gene matches. The DNA for the CDR3 is TGTGCCAGCAGCTCCTTGGGACAGGGAAACACTGAAGCTTTCTTT. It specifies CASSSLGQGNTEAFF.

The rearrangement uses TRBV28 and TRBJ2-5, with 12 bases aligning to TRBD2. The germline V gene encodes CDR1 MDHEN and CDR2 SYDVKM. The CDR3 totals 18 residues. Germline trimming cut 5 bases from V and 4 bases from J; bases unmatched to any gene: 14. CDR3 loop: CASSPLFRTSGIPETQYF. The DNA of the CDR3 is TGTGCCAGCAGTCCACTCTTCAGGACTAGCGGGATCCCAGAGACCCAGTACTTC.

This sequence joins TRBV19 and TRBJ2-7; 11 nucleotides agree with TRBD2. Germline V gives CDR1 LNHDA, CDR2 SQIVND (reference sequence). The CDR3 extends over 16 amino acids. With V trimmed by 9 bases and J by 2 bases, 12 bases remained unmatched. For the CDR3, the DNA is TGTGCCAGCGCCGCCCTTAGCGGGAGGGAGCCCTACGAGCAGTACTTC. Encoded protein: CASAALSGREPYEQYF.

J is TRBJ2-7 and V is TRBV9; 7 bases line up with TRBD1. CDR1 SGDLS and CDR2 YYNGEE come from the germline V gene. CDR3 length: 14 amino acids. With 0 bases clipped from V and 2 bases from J, the junction kept 2 bases outside the gene matches. The CDR3 spells CASSVEGTAYEQYF. CDR3 bases: TGTGCCAGCAGCGTAGAGGGGACAGCCTACGAGCAGTACTTC.

There are many counts of this clone. The chain has TRBV7-9 and TRBJ2-1; 11 bases match TRBD2. CDR3 size: 16 residues. V was clipped by 5 bases and J by 2 bases; unmatched bases: 5. CDR1 and CDR2 from the germline V gene are SEHNR and FQNEAQ (reference sequence). CDR3 amino acids: CASSQIAGGPYNEQFF. CDR3 bases: TGTGCCAGCAGCCAGATAGCGGGAGGGCCCTACAATGAGCAGTTCTTC.

In this sample, this clone turned up once. V is TRBV6-5 and J is TRBJ2-2; D remains unclear. V was trimmed by 4 bases and J by 0 bases, leaving 9 bases between them. CDR3 length: 15 amino acids. Germline-derived CDR1 and CDR2 are MNHEY and SVGAGI. CDR3 sequence (DNA): TGTGCCAGCAGTTCACAGCCGACGAACACCGGGGAGCTGTTTTTT. Protein: CASSSQPTNTGELFF.

The J gene is TRBJ2-7, the V gene TRBV7-2; the D gene is possibly TRBD1 (5 bases). Deletions cut 1 base from V and 7 bases from J, with 8 bases between. The CDR3 runs 12 residues. In germline, CDR1 is SGHTA, CDR2 FQGNSA. CDR3 nucleotide sequence: TGTGCCAGCAGCTTAGGACAGTGTGAGCAGTACTTC. This gives the protein CASSLGQCEQYF.

V gene TRBV11-2 combines with J gene TRBJ1-1; 10 nucleotides align to TRBD1. The V segment lost 3 bases and the J segment 3 bases; nucleotides outside the gene matches: 4. This CDR3 spans 15 amino acids. Germline V gene lookup returns CDR1 SGHAT and CDR2 FQNNGV. The CDR3 loop reads CASSLGTGVDTEAFF. CDR3 nucleotides: TGTGCCAGCAGCTTGGGGACAGGGGTCGACACTGAAGCTTTCTTT.

This chain joins TRBV4-2 and TRBJ2-7, with a weak D call TRBD1 (5 bases). Germline lookup yields CDR1 LGHNA and CDR2 YNFKEQ. CDR3 length: 16 residues. V lost 0 bases and J 2 bases, leaving 14 bases between the germline ends. The CDR3 spells CASSQEGLGPPYEQYF. In nucleotides, the CDR3 is TGTGCCAGCAGCCAAGAGGGGTTGGGGCCGCCCTACGAGCAGTACTTC.

This clone was detected a few times. This chain connects TRBV9 to TRBJ1-2, with D unclear. This CDR3 is 15 amino acids long. Germline CDR1 reads SGDLS; CDR2 reads YYNGEE. Trimming stripped 3 bases from V and 4 bases from J, with 16 bases between. The CDR3 reads CASSDAPGVRYGYTF. The CDR3 nucleotides read TGTGCCAGCAGCGACGCCCCCGGGGTCCGCTATGGCTACACCTTC.

This chain uses TRBV4-2 with TRBJ2-5, with a tentative D call TRBD1 (6 bases). The V gene lost 0 bases and the J gene lost 11 bases, with 22 bases spanning the gap. This CDR3 contains 16 residues. Germline CDR1 reads LGHNA; CDR2 reads YNFKEQ. The CDR3 is CASSQDPGPGPQGQYF. Written as DNA, the CDR3 is TGTGCCAGCAGCCAAGATCCAGGGCCAGGACCTCAGGGGCAGTACTTC.

The chain is built from TRBV7-9 and TRBJ1-1, with 10 bases aligning to TRBD1. The CDR3 is 17 residues long. Losses at the gene ends were 3 bases for V and 1 base for J; bases not matched to a gene: 8. The germline gives CDR1 SEHNR, CDR2 FQNEAQ (reference sequence). CDR3 bases: TGTGCCAGCAGCTTCGATGACAGGGGGCAGTCGAACACTGAAGCTTTCTTT. It encodes CASSFDDRGQSNTEAFF.

The CDR3 sequence: CASSLAGSPYGSPLHF. The CDR3 DNA sequence: TGTGCCAGCAGCCTTGCGGGGTCCCCTTATGGTTCACCCCTCCACTTT. V and J are TRBV27 and TRBJ1-6; no reliable D call. V dropped 6 bases and J dropped 9 bases, with 21 bases sitting between them. There are 16 residues in the CDR3. Germline loops: CDR1 MNHEY, CDR2 SMNVEV (reference sequence).

The chain combines TRBV6-6 with TRBJ1-2; D is uncertain. This CDR3 is built from 14 residues. CDR1 and CDR2 (germline): MNHNY, SVGAGI (reference sequence). V lost 0 bases and J lost 4, with 9 bases in between. The CDR3: CASSYSSDPYGYTF. CDR3 nucleotide sequence: TGTGCCAGCAGTTACTCTAGCGACCCCTATGGCTACACCTTC.

To note about this clone: This CDR3 fails to terminate in the conserved phenylalanine or tryptophan, so it likely reflects a read error. The chain uses TRBV29-1 and TRBJ1-1; tentative D call: TRBD1 (6 bases). The CDR3 totals 11 residues. CDR1 SQVTM and CDR2 ANQGSEA come from the germline V gene. DNA of the CDR3: TGTGGGTCCAGGGGAGGGACTGAAGCTTTCCTT. Translated, it gives CGSRGGTEAFL.

The chain is built from TRBV28 and TRBJ2-3; 7 positions match TRBD1. CDR1 is MDHEN and CDR2 is SYDVKM in the germline V gene. This CDR3 contains 13 residues. After removal of 4 bases from V and 5 bases from J, the junction contained 3 bases not matched to a gene. CDR3: CASSYRGIDTQYF. Here the CDR3 DNA reads TGTGCCAGCAGTTACAGGGGTATAGATACGCAGTATTTT. The full variable domain, completed using reference TRBV28 and TRBJ2-3, is DVKVTQSSRYLVKRTGEKVFLECVQDMDHENMFWYRQDPGLGLRLIYFSYDVKMKEKGDIPEGYSVSREKKERFSLILESASTNQTSMYLCASSYRGIDTQYFGPGTRLTVL.

CDR3 loop: CASKQGTSGNEQYF. The CDR3 coding sequence is TGTGCCAGCAAACAGGGGACTAGCGGAAACGAGCAGTACTTC. The V call is TRBV11-2, the J call TRBJ2-7; 11 bases agree with TRBD2. J gave up 5 bases and V 7 bases, and 7 bases lay outside the gene matches. The CDR3 loop spans 14 amino acids. From germline, CDR1 is SGHAT and CDR2 FQNNGV.

A word on this clone: The junction departs from the called germline gene at one end, perhaps through a read error. The chain joins TRBV7-3 to TRBJ2-2; TRBD2 matches at 12 bases. CDR3 length: 15 amino acids. Germline CDR1 SGHTA, CDR2 FQGTGA. CDR3 DNA: TGTTCCAGCAGCGCCGGGACTAGCGGGACCGGGGAGCTGTTTTTT. This translates into CSSSAGTSGTGELFF.

This chain links TRBV10-3 with TRBJ2-7; possible D gene TRBD1, 6 bases. V dropped 2 bases and J dropped 0 bases, with 8 bases sitting between them. Germline assignment: CDR1 ENHRY and CDR2 SYGVKD. CDR3 length: 14 residues. CDR3 sequence: CAISEQGSSYEQYF. CDR3 sequence (DNA): TGTGCCATCAGTGAGCAGGGGAGCTCCTACGAGCAGTACTTC.

The CDR3 region is CSGGRAEAFF. CDR3 coding DNA: TGCAGCGGAGGGAGGGCTGAAGCTTTCTTT. The genes are TRBV29-1 and TRBJ1-1; D gene uncertain. There are 10 residues in the CDR3. CDR1 is SQVTM and CDR2 is ANQGSEA in the germline V gene. V lost 7 bases and J lost 6, with 9 bases in between. Together with reference TRBV29-1 and TRBJ1-1, the CDR3 gives the full variable domain: SAVISQKPSRDICQRGTSLTIQCQVDSQVTMMFWYRQQPGQSLTLIATANQGSEATYESGFVIDKFPISRPNLTFSTLTVSNMSPEDSSIYLCSGGRAEAFFGQGTRLTVV.

The genes are TRBV15 and TRBJ2-7, with 11 bases identical to TRBD2. The length of the CDR3 is 16 residues. Germline V gene data show CDR1 as LNHNV and CDR2 as YYDKDF (reference sequence). Germline trimming cut 0 bases from V and 5 bases from J; bases unmatched to any gene: 6. CDR3 sequence (DNA): TGTGCCACCAGCAGAGATGTAGCGGGGGGGCCTGACGAGCAGTACTTC. It codes for CATSRDVAGGPDEQYF.

The rearrangement uses TRBV11-2 and TRBJ2-5; TRBD2 is a possible D gene (6 bases). There are 14 residues in the CDR3. The V gene's germline CDR1 is SGHAT and CDR2 FQNNGV. Trimming removed 0 bases at V and 5 bases at J, with 10 bases between. Here the CDR3 reads CASSLDRLGETQYF. The CDR3 region has the DNA TGTGCCAGCAGCTTAGATAGACTAGGGGAGACCCAGTACTTC.

This chain links TRBV7-9 with TRBJ1-4; D remains ambiguous. The ends were cut back, 5 bases at V and 0 bases at J, with 13 bases in the middle. From germline, CDR1 is SEHNR and CDR2 FQNEAQ (reference sequence). The CDR3 sequence is 16 residues long. The CDR3: CASSPEDPATNEKLFF. CDR3 nucleotides: TGTGCCAGCAGCCCGGAGGACCCAGCAACTAATGAAAAACTGTTTTTT.